In this sample, the clone carrying this T cell receptor beta chain turned up a few times. Its target is unknown. PCR was performed a second time for about 7 to 11 cycles using a sample-barcoded 5' primer and a J-beta primer mix. TCRdb called the 5' RACE reads again in MiXCR, with one record for every CDR3 protein. The sample contains 1.6 million or so distinct CDR3 sequences, approximately 32% of which appear only once. The CDR3 spans 17 residues. The V end lost 1 base, the J end lost 8 bases, and 24 bases lay between the germline ends. CDR1 is SGHRS, CDR2 YFSETQ, per germline. Ranging in age from about 6 to 95, the donors were healthy Caucasian individuals from Russia. This record comes from a study of blood T cells in healthy people across ages. Findings of the study overall: Total diversity from one million sequenced T cells was likely underestimated.

Sequenced input: blood. V is TRBV5-1 and J is TRBJ1-2; D not resolved. This TCR derives from a woman aged 25 to 39 in good health. CDR3 residues: CASSLFVAGGGGTGYTF. The CDR3 DNA reads as TGCGCCAGCAGCTTGTTTGTAGCGGGAGGCGGAGGAACAGGCTACACCTTC.